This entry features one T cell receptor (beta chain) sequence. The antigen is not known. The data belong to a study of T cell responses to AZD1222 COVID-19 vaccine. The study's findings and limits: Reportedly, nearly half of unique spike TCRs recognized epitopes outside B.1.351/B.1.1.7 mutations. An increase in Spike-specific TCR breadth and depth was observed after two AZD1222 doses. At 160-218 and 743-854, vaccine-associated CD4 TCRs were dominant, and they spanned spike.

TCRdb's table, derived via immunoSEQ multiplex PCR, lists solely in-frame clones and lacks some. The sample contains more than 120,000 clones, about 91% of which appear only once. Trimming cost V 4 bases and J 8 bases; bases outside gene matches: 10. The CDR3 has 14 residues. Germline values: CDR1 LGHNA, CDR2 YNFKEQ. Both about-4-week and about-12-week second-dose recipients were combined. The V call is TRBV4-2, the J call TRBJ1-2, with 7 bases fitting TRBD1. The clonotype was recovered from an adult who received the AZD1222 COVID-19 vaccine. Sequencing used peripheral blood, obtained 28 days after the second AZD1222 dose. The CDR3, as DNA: TGTGCCAGCAGCCGGACCGGAGGGGGCAAGGGCTACACCTTC. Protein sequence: CASSRTGGGKGYTF.